What follows describes a single T cell receptor beta chain. The antigen is not known. PCR involved 60 Vbeta and 13 Jbeta primers. Sequenced by immunoSEQ multiplex PCR; TCRdb stores in-frame clones only, minus some. The sample carries about 87,000 clones, roughly 70% recorded once. This sample was taken from a study of cytomegalovirus exposure and HLA in healthy donors. Study details: HLA-typed donors were the source of about 85 million unique TCRs, which an early data release held. The study, taken as a whole, reports: CMV serostatus stood as the only immune exposure information on hand. Later, an analysis found that common viral pathogens appeared to be linked with several of the most significant clusters. A few V segments could not be told apart, such as TRBV6-2 and TRBV6-3, and were left out.

The CDR3 is 19 residues long. The germline CDR1 and CDR2 sequences are LNHNV and YYDKDF (reference sequence). V shed 3 bases and J 4 bases; nucleotides not matched to a gene: 14. This TCR was recovered from a man aged 25-45 years in good health and CMV-seropositive. Sequencing input: PBMCs. The chain links TRBV15 to TRBJ2-7; 14 bases agree with TRBD2. The CDR3 DNA follows: TGTGCCACCAGCAGGGAACGGGGGATTGGACTAGCGGGAGGATACGAGCAGTACTTC. It codes for CATSRERGIGLAGGYEQYF.